This T cell receptor beta chain appears in the sequencing data of a study of T cell changes during pregnancy in multiple sclerosis. Measured with immunoSEQ multiplex PCR; TCRdb has only the in-frame clones, and not every one. The data hold around 31,000 clones, with roughly 86% observed a single time. Trimming removed 0 bases at V and 2 bases at J, with 12 bases between. The CDR3 contains 16 residues. Germline V lookup: CDR1 MNHNY, CDR2 SVGAGI (reference sequence). This clonotype originated in a female donor with multiple sclerosis, enrolled in a pregnancy study. The chain recombines TRBV6-6 with TRBJ2-3, with D possibly being TRBD2 (5 bases). The sequencing here drew on CD8+ T cells from peripheral blood mononuclear cells, taken in the first trimester of pregnancy. CDR3 DNA: TGTGCCAGCAGTTACTCGGAGGTGGAAGTCACAGATACGCAGTATTTT. This codes for CASSYSEVEVTDTQYF.